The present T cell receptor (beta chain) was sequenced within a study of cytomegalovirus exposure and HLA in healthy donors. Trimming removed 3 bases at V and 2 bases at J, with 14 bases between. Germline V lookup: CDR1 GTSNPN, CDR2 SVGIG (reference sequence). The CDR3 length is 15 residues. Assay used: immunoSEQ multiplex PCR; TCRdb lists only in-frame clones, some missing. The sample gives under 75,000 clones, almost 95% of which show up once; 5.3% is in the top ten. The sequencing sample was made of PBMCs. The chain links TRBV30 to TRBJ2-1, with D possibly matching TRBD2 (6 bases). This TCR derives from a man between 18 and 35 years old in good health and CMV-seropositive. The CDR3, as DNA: TGTGCCTGGAGCGACATTAGCGGCCCCTACAATGAGCAGTTCTTC. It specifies CAWSDISGPYNEQFF.